This note documents a single T cell receptor (beta chain) sequence. Its target is unknown. This specimen comes from a study of OX40 agonist ivuxolimab in advanced cancers. Across the whole study: Head and neck, renal cell, melanoma or hepatocellular carcinoma were the cancers that dose-escalation patients had. Whole-study findings and limits: At 0.1 to 3.0 mg/kg, CD4+ and CD8+ blood T cells expanded clonally by week 6.

Using immunoSEQ multiplex PCR, the repertoire was profiled, and TCRdb retains in-frame clones only, with some absent. Here the sample spans approximately 67,000 clones, 80% to 85% being singletons. With V trimmed by 0 bases and J by 9 bases, 5 bases remained unmatched. The CDR3 has 15 residues. Per germline, CDR1 LGHNA and CDR2 YNFKEQ. This TCR derives from an adult with an advanced solid tumor such as melanoma, head and neck, liver or kidney cancer. The chain has TRBV4-2 and TRBJ2-1; 10 bases agree with TRBD1. This material consisted of CD4+ or CD8+ T cells sorted from blood, taken in a trial of the OX40 agonist ivuxolimab. The CDR3 sequence: CASSQEGTGESEQFF. CDR3 DNA: TGTGCCAGCAGCCAAGAGGGGACAGGGGAGAGTGAGCAGTTCTTC.